This T cell receptor (beta chain) was sequenced for a study of response to subunit inactivated influenza vaccine. TCRdb re-analysed the RT-PCR reads in MiXCR, keeping a single row per CDR3 protein. The sample lists more than 450,000 distinct CDR3 sequences; 7.5% to 8.5% were seen once. Notes on the study in general: It was suggested by the authors that few new T cells are recruited by each seasonal influenza vaccination.

CDR3 length: 14 amino acids. Trimming left V 4 bases short and J 2 bases short, with 11 bases between. This clonotype was detected ten times or more. The antigen is undetermined. The specimen comprised PBMCs from blood, sampled roughly 24 months after vaccination. The receptor comes from a man aged 45 to 75 who received an inactivated influenza vaccine. J is TRBJ2-5 and V is TRBV12-3 or TRBV12-4; D may be TRBD2 (6 bases). CDR3 region: CASSSTGLQETQYF. The CDR3 region has the DNA TGTGCCAGCAGTTCTACGGGACTTCAAGAGACCCAGTACTTC.